This TCR beta chain is drawn from a study of T cell repertoires in cytomegalovirus infection. Via MiXCR, TCRdb re-called the reads, giving one row per CDR3 protein. This repertoire shows approximately 500,000 distinct CDR3 sequences, approximately 15% found once; its top ten account for under 30%. Whole-study results and caveats: Cumulative public TCR beta family frequency identified CMV carriers with the relevant HLA. In two of eight donors, the top clonotype was HLA-C-restricted CMV-specific.

In germline, CDR1 is SNHLY, CDR2 FYNNEI. The V end lost 1 base, the J end lost 3 bases, and 12 bases lay between the germline ends. The CDR3 extends over 15 amino acids. This clonotype was detected a few times. Its antigen is unidentified. Source material: CD8+ T cells from PBMCs. V usage is TRBV2 and J usage is TRBJ1-1, with TRBD1 as a possible D gene (6 bases). The TCR comes from a human donor in good health (CMV status not recorded). Some clones in this sample may be carry-over from other donors' samples. CDR3: CASSEGGGRDTEAFF. As DNA, the CDR3 is TGTGCCAGCAGTGAAGGAGGGGGTCGGGACACTGAAGCTTTCTTT.